This paragraph reports one T cell receptor beta chain. Its antigen is undetermined. Deletions cut 4 bases from V and 1 base from J, with 4 bases between. CDR1 is DFQATT, CDR2 SNEGSKA, per germline (reference sequence). The CDR3 has 11 amino acids. TCRdb called the 5' RACE reads again in MiXCR, with one record for every CDR3 protein. The sample includes 1,800,000 or so distinct CDR3 sequences, roughly 35% seen only once; the top ten take under 0.35%. This sample was included in a study of identical twins. Study results and caveats: A lower insertion count was a feature of abundant cord blood beta clonotypes, with no such feature in memory repertoires. Models, which agreed with sharing between unrelated individuals, nonetheless underestimated the out-of-frame TCR alpha sharing seen in monozygotic twins.

With no exceptions, donors were healthy Caucasians. The clonotype originates from a newborn girl in good health. The sample comprised cord blood. V and J are TRBV20-1 and TRBJ1-1; D is ambiguous. CDR3 loop: CSATKNTEAFF. DNA for the CDR3: TGCAGTGCTACGAAGAACACTGAAGCTTTCTTT.